The 23 T cell receptor beta chains reported below all come from one sample, sequenced in a study of blood T cell repertoires in COVID-19. Sequencing used immunoSEQ multiplex PCR; TCRdb keeps in-frame clones, though not all of them. The sample consists of hundreds of thousands of clones, 75% to 90% of them appearing once. Sequencing was carried out using PBMCs or T cells enriched from blood (not recorded which). The receptors here all came from a young man who had recovered from COVID-19.

This clone was seen a single time. The chain recombines TRBV27 with TRBJ2-1; TRBD2 matches at 12 bases. J lost 8 bases, V lost 2 bases, and 10 bases had no gene match. CDR3 size: 17 residues. Looked up from germline, CDR1 is MNHEY and CDR2 is SMNVEV (reference sequence). The CDR3 sequence: CASSLQASGRARHEQFF. DNA of the CDR3: TGTGCCAGCAGTTTACAGGCTAGCGGGAGGGCCCGTCATGAGCAGTTCTTC.

The V and J genes are TRBV19 and TRBJ2-2; 9 bases fit TRBD1. The CDR3 is 16 residues long. Germline V CDR1 and CDR2: LNHDA, SQIVND (reference sequence). The ends lost 4 bases at V and 3 bases at J; junction bases unmatched: 6. This CDR3 reads CASSNHRGLDTGELFF. CDR3 sequence (DNA): TGTGCCAGTAGTAACCACAGGGGGCTGGACACCGGGGAGCTGTTTTTT.

This clone has a single count. The chain is built from TRBV4-1 and TRBJ1-2; D may be TRBD1 (6 bases). The ends were cut back, 4 bases at V and 8 bases at J, with 29 bases in the middle. The CDR3 is 18 residues long. CDR1 and CDR2 from the germline V gene are MGHRA and YSYEKL. This CDR3 is CASSPPAGAVEGSEGYTF. CDR3 DNA: TGCGCCAGCAGCCCCCCCGCAGGGGCCGTCGAGGGTTCTGAAGGCTACACCTTC.

V gene TRBV5-4 combines with J gene TRBJ1-4; 7 bases map to TRBD1. The CDR3 has 14 residues. With V trimmed by 4 bases and J by 3 bases, 3 bases remained unmatched. Germline V gives CDR1 SGHNT, CDR2 YYREEE (reference sequence). Written as DNA, the CDR3 is TGTGCCAGCAGCCAGACAGGGTCTAATGAAAAACTGTTTTTT. It codes for CASSQTGSNEKLFF.

V gene TRBV3-1 (or the pseudogene TRBV3-2) combines with J gene TRBJ1-3; no reliable D call. There are 13 residues in the CDR3. Trimming shortened V by 4 bases and J by 0 bases, and 4 bases separated the two germline ends. Germline loops: CDR1 LGHDT, CDR2 YNNKEL (reference sequence). CDR3 residues: CASSPLSGNTIYF. CDR3 bases: TGTGCCAGCAGCCCTCTCTCTGGAAACACCATATATTTT.

This clone came up once. The chain combines TRBV23-1 with TRBJ2-1; tentative D call: TRBD1 (5 bases). TRBV23-1 is sorted into the ORF group, with uncertain function. This CDR3 is built from 24 residues. The V end was cut by 2 bases, the J end by 2 bases, with 37 bases between. DNA for the CDR3: TGCGCCAGCAGTCAAAAGTTTCCAGGACCTCAAGGGGAACCGGATTTAGGGGCCTACAATGAGCAGTTCTTC. This sequence encodes CASSQKFPGPQGEPDLGAYNEQFF.

This chain uses TRBV29-1 with TRBJ1-1; D is possibly TRBD1 (5 bases). The CDR3 has 13 residues. Germline V gene data show CDR1 as SQVTM and CDR2 as ANQGSEA. Trimming shortened V by 3 bases and J by 4 bases, and 12 bases separated the two germline ends. The CDR3 reads CSVEGQASTEAFF. The CDR3, as DNA: TGCAGCGTTGAGGGGCAGGCTAGCACTGAAGCTTTCTTT.

V usage is TRBV5-6 and J usage is TRBJ2-1; D ambiguous. Germline V gene lookup returns CDR1 SGHDT and CDR2 YYEEEE. The CDR3 length is 13 residues. V was trimmed by 1 base and J by 7 bases, leaving 9 bases between them. This CDR3 reads CASSLRYRNEQFF. The DNA for the CDR3 is TGTGCCAGCAGCTTGCGCTATCGAAATGAGCAGTTCTTC.

The J gene is TRBJ2-7, the V gene TRBV7-9, with D possibly TRBD1 on 5 matching bases. Germline-derived CDR1 and CDR2 are SEHNR and FQNEAQ (reference sequence). Between the trimmed V and J ends, which lost 1 base and 5 bases, there was a span of 12 bases. The CDR3 extends over 14 amino acids. CDR3 protein: CASSLEQVEDEQYF. The CDR3 coding sequence is TGTGCCAGCAGCTTAGAACAGGTTGAAGACGAGCAGTACTTC.

J is TRBJ1-5 and V is TRBV28, with a weak D call TRBD1 (5 bases). This CDR3 has 13 residues. The germline V gene encodes CDR1 MDHEN and CDR2 SYDVKM. Trimming took 5 bases from V and 4 from J, leaving 9 bases between them. CDR3 protein: CASSPGLNQPQHF. CDR3 coding DNA: TGTGCCAGCAGTCCAGGGCTAAATCAGCCCCAGCATTTT.

In DNA form, the CDR3 reads TGTGCCTGGAGAACCCAGGGGGCTACCTACGAGCAGTACTTC. It codes for CAWRTQGATYEQYF. The V and J genes are TRBV30 and TRBJ2-7; 8 bases agree with TRBD1. V shed 3 bases, J shed 2 bases, and the junction held 6 bases outside the gene matches. The length of the CDR3 is 14 residues. Germline V lookup: CDR1 GTSNPN, CDR2 SVGIG (reference sequence).

The chain recombines TRBV5-5 with TRBJ2-2; D is ambiguous. Germline loops: CDR1 SGHKS, CDR2 YYEKEE (reference sequence). The V gene lost 2 bases and the J gene lost 3 bases, with 8 bases spanning the gap. The CDR3 totals 14 residues. The chain's CDR3 is CASSFLVDTGELFF. CDR3 DNA: TGTGCCAGCAGCTTTTTGGTAGACACCGGGGAGCTGTTTTTT.

The chain joins TRBV30 to TRBJ2-2; 11 bases align to TRBD1. CDR3 size: 20 residues. Looked up from germline, CDR1 is GTSNPN and CDR2 is SVGIG (reference sequence). V lost 2 bases and J lost 7; bases outside the gene matches: 21. The CDR3 spells CAWSPTDRGRGLGIFGELFF. The CDR3 DNA is TGTGCCTGGAGTCCTACGGACAGGGGGCGCGGCCTTGGTATTTTCGGGGAGCTGTTTTTT.

The rearrangement uses TRBV7-9 and TRBJ1-6; perhaps TRBD1 as D (5 bases). CDR1 is SEHNR, CDR2 FQNEAQ, per germline (reference sequence). V lost 5 bases and J lost 7, with 12 bases in between. The CDR3 loop spans 14 amino acids. CDR3 in DNA: TGTGCCAGCAGCATCGGACACCAAAATTCACCCCTCCACTTT. It codes for CASSIGHQNSPLHF.

The chain uses TRBV10-2 and TRBJ1-4; TRBD1 agrees at 7 bases. V was pared by 5 bases and J by 7 bases, with 10 bases of the junction left unmatched. The CDR3 runs 15 residues. Germline V CDR1 and CDR2: WSHSY, SAAADI. The CDR3 DNA follows: TGCGCCAGCAGTCCACGACAGGGATTCACTGAAAAACTGTTTTTT. This codes for CASSPRQGFTEKLFF.

The chain has TRBV5-5 and TRBJ1-2; perhaps TRBD1 as D (6 bases). In germline, CDR1 is SGHKS, CDR2 YYEKEE (reference sequence). CDR3 length equals 18 residues. The V and J ends lost 4 bases and 8 bases respectively, with 30 bases between them. The CDR3 region is CASSMVRDNAQTAPGYTF. The CDR3 region has the DNA TGTGCCAGCAGCATGGTCCGGGACAATGCCCAAACCGCCCCGGGCTACACCTTC.

This clone was seen once. The chain uses TRBV9 and TRBJ1-2, with D perhaps matching TRBD1 (6 bases). The CDR3 runs 18 residues. The germline gives CDR1 SGDLS, CDR2 YYNGEE. V lost 4 bases to trimming and J lost 0 bases, with 22 bases between them. CDR3 DNA: TGTGCCAGCAGCCCCGGGCCCGGGACAAAAAGTACTAACTATGGCTACACCTTC. Residues: CASSPGPGTKSTNYGYTF.

V is TRBV15 and J is TRBJ2-5, with 7 bases that match TRBD2. The CDR3 runs 13 residues. CDR1 is LNHNV, CDR2 YYDKDF, per germline (reference sequence). Trimming took 4 bases from V and 5 from J; bases not matched to a gene: 4. CDR3 nucleotides: TGTGCCACCAGCATCTGGGGGGGGGAGACCCAGTACTTC. As protein: CATSIWGGETQYF.

This sequence joins TRBV24-1 and TRBJ2-1; 12 bases agree with TRBD2. The J segment lost 6 bases and the V segment lost 3 bases, leaving 11 bases of the junction unmatched. The CDR3 extends over 18 amino acids. Germline CDR1 KGHDR, CDR2 SFDVKD. The CDR3 DNA is TGTGCCACCAGTGATAAAGCACTAGCGGGAGGTTCTACCAATGAGCAGTTCTTC. Its translation is CATSDKALAGGSTNEQFF.

Here the CDR3 DNA reads TGCAGCGTTGAGCCACTAGCGGACTCCTACAATGAGCAGTTCTTC. Its protein is CSVEPLADSYNEQFF. The rearrangement links TRBV29-1 to TRBJ2-1, with TRBD2 identical over 8 bases. Trimming took 3 bases from V and 0 from J; bases not matched to a gene: 4. The germline V gene encodes CDR1 SQVTM and CDR2 ANQGSEA. CDR3 length: 15 residues.

In its sample, this clone was seen once. This chain connects TRBV12-5 to TRBJ1-2, with D possibly TRBD1 on 6 matching bases. The CDR3 is made up of 13 amino acids. The germline CDR1 and CDR2 sequences are LGHNT and FRNRAP. Trimming removed 4 bases at V and 6 bases at J, with 12 bases between. CDR3 region: CASGYGTLNGYTF. CDR3 nucleotide sequence: TGTGCTAGTGGTTATGGGACACTGAATGGCTACACCTTC.

The chain employs TRBV4-1 and TRBJ2-5; possible D gene TRBD2, 5 bases. V dropped 1 base and J dropped 4 bases, with 13 bases sitting between them. The CDR3 has 15 amino acids. Per germline, CDR1 MGHRA and CDR2 YSYEKL. The CDR3 nucleotides read TGCGCCAGCAGCCAAGGTGGAGGCCGCTCAGAGACCCAGTACTTC. This codes for CASSQGGGRSETQYF.

A single count supports this clone. The chain recombines TRBV19 with TRBJ1-1; tentative D call: TRBD1 (5 bases). CDR3 length: 12 amino acids. Trimming cost V 9 bases and J 0 bases, with 8 bases left between them. From germline, CDR1 is LNHDA and CDR2 SQIVND (reference sequence). The CDR3 nucleotides are TGTGCCAGCATAGGGGTGAACACTGAAGCTTTCTTT. This sequence encodes CASIGVNTEAFF. Based on the CDR3 plus reference TRBV19 and TRBJ1-1, the full variable domain is DGGITQSPKYLFRKEGQNVTLSCEQNLNHDAMYWYRQDPGQGLRLIYYSQIVNDFQKGDIAEGYSVSREKKESFPLTVTSAQKNPTAFYLCASIGVNTEAFFGQGTRLTVV.